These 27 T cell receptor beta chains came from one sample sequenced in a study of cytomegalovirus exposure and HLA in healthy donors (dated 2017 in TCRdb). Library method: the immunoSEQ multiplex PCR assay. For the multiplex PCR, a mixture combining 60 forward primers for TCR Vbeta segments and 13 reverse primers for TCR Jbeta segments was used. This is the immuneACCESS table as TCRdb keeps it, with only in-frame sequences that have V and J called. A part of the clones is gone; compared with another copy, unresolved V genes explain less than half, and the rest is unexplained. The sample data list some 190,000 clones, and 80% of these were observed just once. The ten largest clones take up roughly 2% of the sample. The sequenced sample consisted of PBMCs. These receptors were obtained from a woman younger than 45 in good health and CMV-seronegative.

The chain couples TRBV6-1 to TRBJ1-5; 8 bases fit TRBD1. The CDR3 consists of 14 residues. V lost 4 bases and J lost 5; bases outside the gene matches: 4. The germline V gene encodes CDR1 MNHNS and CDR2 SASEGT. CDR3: CASSVAGGDQPQHF. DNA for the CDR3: TGTGCCAGCAGTGTAGCAGGGGGCGATCAGCCCCAGCATTTT.

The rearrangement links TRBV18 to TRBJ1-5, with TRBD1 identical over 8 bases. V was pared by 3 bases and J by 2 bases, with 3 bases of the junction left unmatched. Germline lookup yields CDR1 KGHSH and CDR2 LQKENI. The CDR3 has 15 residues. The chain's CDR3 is CASSPRTGRNQPQHF. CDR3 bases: TGTGCCAGCTCACCTAGGACAGGGCGCAATCAGCCCCAGCATTTT.

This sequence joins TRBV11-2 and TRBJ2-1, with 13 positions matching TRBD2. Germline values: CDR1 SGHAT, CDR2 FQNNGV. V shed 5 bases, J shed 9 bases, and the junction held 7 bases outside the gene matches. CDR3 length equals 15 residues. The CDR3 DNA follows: TGTGCCAGCAGCCCTACTAGCGGGGGGGCCGGTGAGCAGTTCTTC. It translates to CASSPTSGGAGEQFF.

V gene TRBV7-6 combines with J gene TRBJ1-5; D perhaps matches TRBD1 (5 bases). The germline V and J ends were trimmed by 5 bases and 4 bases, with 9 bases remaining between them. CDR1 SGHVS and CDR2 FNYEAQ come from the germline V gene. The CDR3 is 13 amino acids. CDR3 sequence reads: CASSQGKNQPQHF. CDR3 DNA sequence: TGTGCCAGCAGCCAGGGAAAGAATCAGCCCCAGCATTTT.

The CDR3 region has the DNA TGCAGCGTTGCCCCCCCGGAGGGGAGCACAGATACGCAGTATTTT. Translated: CSVAPPEGSTDTQYF. This chain connects TRBV29-1 to TRBJ2-3; D perhaps matches TRBD2 (6 bases). The germline V gene encodes CDR1 SQVTM and CDR2 ANQGSEA. The length of the CDR3 is 15 residues. V gave up 4 bases and J gave up 0 bases, with 14 bases separating them.

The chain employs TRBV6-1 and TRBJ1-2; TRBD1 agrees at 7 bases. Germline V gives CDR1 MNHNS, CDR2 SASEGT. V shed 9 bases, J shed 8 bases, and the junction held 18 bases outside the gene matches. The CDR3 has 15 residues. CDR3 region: CASRQGGSMFEGYTF. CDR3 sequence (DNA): TGTGCCAGTCGACAGGGTGGATCCATGTTTGAAGGCTACACCTTC.

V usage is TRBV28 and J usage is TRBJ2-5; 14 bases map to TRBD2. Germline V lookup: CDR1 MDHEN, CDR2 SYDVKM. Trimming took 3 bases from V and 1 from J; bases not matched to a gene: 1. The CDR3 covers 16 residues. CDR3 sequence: CASSLGLAGVQETQYF. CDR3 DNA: TGTGCCAGCAGTTTGGGACTAGCGGGGGTCCAAGAGACCCAGTACTTC.

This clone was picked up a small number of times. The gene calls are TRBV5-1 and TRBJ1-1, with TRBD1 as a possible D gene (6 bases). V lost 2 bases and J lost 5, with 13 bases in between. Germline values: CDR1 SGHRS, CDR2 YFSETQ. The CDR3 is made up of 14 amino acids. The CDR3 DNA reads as TGCGCCAGCAGCTTCACAGGGTCTGGGACTGAAGCTTTCTTT. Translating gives CASSFTGSGTEAFF.

CDR3: CASSRGQPSTDTQYF. The DNA for the CDR3 is TGTGCCAGCAGCCGGGGACAGCCGAGCACAGATACGCAGTATTTT. The V call is TRBV7-2, the J call TRBJ2-3, with 7 bases aligning to TRBD1. This CDR3 contains 15 residues. CDR1 is SGHTA, CDR2 FQGNSA, per germline. With 5 bases clipped from V and 0 bases from J, the junction kept 5 bases outside the gene matches.

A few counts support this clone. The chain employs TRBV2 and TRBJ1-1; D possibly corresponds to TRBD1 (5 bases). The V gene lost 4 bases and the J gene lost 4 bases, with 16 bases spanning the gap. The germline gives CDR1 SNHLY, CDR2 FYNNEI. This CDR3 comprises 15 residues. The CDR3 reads CASSAPPRGSTEAFF. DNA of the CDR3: TGTGCCAGCAGTGCACCCCCTAGGGGCAGCACTGAAGCTTTCTTT.

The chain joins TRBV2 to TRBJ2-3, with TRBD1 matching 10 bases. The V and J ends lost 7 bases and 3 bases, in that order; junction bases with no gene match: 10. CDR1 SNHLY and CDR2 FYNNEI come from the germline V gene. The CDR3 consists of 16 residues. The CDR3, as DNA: TGTGCCAGCACCCAAACCGGGACAGGGGCTACAGATACGCAGTATTTT. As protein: CASTQTGTGATDTQYF.

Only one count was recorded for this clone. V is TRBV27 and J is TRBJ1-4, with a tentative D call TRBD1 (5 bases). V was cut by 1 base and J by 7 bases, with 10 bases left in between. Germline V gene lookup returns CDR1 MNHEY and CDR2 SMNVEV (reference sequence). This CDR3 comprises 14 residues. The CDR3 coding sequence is TGTGCCAGCAGTTTATTGGCCGGGGGTGAAAAACTGTTTTTT. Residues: CASSLLAGGEKLFF.

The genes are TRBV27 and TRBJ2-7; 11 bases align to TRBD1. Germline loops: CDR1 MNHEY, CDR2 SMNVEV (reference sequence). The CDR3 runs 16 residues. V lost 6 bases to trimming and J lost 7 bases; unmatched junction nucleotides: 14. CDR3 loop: CASSLGPDRGLREQYF. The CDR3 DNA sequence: TGTGCCAGCAGCCTTGGACCGGACAGGGGGCTGAGAGAGCAGTACTTC.

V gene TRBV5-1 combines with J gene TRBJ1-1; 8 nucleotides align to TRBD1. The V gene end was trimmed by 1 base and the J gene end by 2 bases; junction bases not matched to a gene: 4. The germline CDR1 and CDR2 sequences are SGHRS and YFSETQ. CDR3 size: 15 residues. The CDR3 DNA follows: TGCGCCAGCAGCTTGATGGGACAGGTTAACACTGAAGCTTTCTTT. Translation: CASSLMGQVNTEAFF.

The chain's CDR3 is CASSSQGLNTEAFF. The CDR3, as DNA: TGTGCCAGCAGCTCACAGGGGCTGAACACTGAAGCTTTCTTT. This rearrangement joins TRBV28 to TRBJ1-1, with TRBD1 matching over 7 bases. This CDR3 contains 14 residues. Trimming at V came to 6 bases and at J to 0 bases, leaving 4 bases not matched to a gene. Germline CDR1 reads MDHEN; CDR2 reads SYDVKM.

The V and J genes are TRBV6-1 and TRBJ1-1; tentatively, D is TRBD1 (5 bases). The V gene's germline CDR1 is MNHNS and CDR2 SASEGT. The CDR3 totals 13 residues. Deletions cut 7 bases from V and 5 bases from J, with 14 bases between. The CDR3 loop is CASKLLRGTEAFF. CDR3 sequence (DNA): TGTGCCAGCAAACTACTTAGGGGAACTGAAGCTTTCTTT.

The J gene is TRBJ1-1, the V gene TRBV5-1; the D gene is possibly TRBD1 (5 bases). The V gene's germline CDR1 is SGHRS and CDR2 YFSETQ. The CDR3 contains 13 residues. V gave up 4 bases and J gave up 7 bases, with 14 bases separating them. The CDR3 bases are TGCGCCAGCAGCCCTACAGGTATGTTTGAAGCTTTCTTT. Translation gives CASSPTGMFEAFF.

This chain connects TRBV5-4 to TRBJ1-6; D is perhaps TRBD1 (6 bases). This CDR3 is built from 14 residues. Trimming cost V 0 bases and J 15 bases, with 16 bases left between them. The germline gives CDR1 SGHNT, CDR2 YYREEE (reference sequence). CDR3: CASSLAAAGAYLHF. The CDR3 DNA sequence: TGTGCCAGCAGCTTGGCCGCCGCAGGGGCGTACCTCCACTTT.

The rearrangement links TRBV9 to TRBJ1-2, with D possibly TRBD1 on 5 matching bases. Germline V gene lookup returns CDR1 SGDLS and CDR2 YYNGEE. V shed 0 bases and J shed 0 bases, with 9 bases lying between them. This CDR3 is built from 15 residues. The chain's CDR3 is CASSVGTSSNYGYTF. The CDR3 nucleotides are TGTGCCAGCAGCGTAGGGACATCGTCTAACTATGGCTACACCTTC.

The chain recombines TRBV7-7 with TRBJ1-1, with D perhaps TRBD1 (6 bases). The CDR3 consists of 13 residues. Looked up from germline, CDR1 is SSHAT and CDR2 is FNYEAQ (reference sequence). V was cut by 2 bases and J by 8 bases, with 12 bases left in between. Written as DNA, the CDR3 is TGTGCCAGCAGCTTATTTCTGGGGGCCGAAGCTTTCTTT. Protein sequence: CASSLFLGAEAFF.

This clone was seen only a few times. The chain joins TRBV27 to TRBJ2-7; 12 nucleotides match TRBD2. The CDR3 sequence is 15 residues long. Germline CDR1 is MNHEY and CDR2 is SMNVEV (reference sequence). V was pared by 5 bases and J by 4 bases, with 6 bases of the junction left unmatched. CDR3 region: CASSPSGTSGYEQYF. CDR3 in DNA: TGTGCCAGCAGTCCCTCCGGGACTAGCGGGTACGAGCAGTACTTC.

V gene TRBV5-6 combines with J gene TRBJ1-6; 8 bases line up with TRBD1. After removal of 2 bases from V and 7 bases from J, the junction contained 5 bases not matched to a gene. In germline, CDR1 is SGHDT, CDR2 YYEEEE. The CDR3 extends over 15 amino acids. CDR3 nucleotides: TGTGCCAGCAGCTTACGGACAGGGATGAATTCACCCCTCCACTTT. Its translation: CASSLRTGMNSPLHF.

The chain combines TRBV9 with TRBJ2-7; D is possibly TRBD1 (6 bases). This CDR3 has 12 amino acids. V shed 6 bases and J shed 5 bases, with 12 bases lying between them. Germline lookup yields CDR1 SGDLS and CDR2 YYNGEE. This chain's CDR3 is CASTGRGNEQYF. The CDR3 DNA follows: TGTGCCAGCACGGGCAGGGGCAACGAGCAGTACTTC.

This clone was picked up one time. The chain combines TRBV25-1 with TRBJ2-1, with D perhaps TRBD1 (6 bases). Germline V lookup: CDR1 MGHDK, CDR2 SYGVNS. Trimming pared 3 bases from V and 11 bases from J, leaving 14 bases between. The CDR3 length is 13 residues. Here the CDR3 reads CASSDNAGTQQFF. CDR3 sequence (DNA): TGTGCCAGCAGTGACAACGCCGGGACACAGCAGTTCTTC.

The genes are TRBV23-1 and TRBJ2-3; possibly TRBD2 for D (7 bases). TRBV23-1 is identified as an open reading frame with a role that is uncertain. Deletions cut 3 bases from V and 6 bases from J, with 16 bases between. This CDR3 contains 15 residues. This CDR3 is CASSQHREGGDTQYF. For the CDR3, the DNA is TGCGCCAGCAGTCAGCACAGGGAGGGGGGGGATACGCAGTATTTT.

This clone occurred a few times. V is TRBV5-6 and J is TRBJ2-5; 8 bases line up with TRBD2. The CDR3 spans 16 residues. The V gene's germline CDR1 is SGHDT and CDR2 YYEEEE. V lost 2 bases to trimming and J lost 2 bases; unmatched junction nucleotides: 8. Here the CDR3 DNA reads TGTGCCAGCAGCTTCCCGGGACTAGGGTGGCAAGAGACCCAGTACTTC. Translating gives CASSFPGLGWQETQYF.

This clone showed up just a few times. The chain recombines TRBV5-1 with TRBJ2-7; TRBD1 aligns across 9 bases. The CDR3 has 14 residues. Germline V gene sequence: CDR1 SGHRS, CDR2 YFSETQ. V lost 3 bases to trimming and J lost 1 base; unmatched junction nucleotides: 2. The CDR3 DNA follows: TGCGCCAGCAGCTGGGGGACAGGGTCCTACGAGCAGTACTTC. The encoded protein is CASSWGTGSYEQYF.